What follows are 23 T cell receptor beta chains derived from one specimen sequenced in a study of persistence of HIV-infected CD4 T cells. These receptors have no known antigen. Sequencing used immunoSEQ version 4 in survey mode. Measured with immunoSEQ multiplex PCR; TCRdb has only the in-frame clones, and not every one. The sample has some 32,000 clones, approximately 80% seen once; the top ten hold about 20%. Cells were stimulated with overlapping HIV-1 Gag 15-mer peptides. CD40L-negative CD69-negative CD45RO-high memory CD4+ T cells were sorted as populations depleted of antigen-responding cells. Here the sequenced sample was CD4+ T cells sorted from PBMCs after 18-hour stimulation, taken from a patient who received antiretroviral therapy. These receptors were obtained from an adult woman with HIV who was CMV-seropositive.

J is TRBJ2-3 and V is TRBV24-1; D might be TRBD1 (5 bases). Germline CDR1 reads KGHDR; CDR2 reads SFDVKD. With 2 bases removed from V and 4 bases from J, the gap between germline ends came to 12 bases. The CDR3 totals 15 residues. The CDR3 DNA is TGTGCCACCAGTGATTCAGGGCGATCCGCAGATACGCAGTATTTT. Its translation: CATSDSGRSADTQYF.

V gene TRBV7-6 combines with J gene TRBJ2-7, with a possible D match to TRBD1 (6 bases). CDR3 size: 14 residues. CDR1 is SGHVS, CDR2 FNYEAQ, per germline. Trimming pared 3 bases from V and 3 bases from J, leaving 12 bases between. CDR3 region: CASSFSGTSYEQYF. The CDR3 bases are TGTGCCAGCAGCTTCTCGGGGACAAGCTACGAGCAGTACTTC.

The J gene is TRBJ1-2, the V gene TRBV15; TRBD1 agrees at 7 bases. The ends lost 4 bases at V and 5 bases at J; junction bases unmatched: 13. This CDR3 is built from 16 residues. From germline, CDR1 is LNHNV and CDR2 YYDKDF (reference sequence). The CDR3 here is CATSTGGVAERYGYTF. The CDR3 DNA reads TGTGCCACCAGCACAGGGGGAGTCGCGGAGAGATATGGCTACACCTTC.

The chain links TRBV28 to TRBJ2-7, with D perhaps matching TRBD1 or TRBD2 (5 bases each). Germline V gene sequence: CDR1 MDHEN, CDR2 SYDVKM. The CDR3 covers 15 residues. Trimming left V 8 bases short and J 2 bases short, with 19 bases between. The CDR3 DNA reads TGTGCCAGCCGCACCCCCGGGACGGTCACCTACGAGCAGTACTTC. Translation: CASRTPGTVTYEQYF.

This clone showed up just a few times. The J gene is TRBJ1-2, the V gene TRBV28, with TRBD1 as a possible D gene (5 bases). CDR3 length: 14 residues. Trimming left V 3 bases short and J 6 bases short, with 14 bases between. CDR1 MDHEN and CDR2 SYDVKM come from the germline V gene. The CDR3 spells CASSLTGTANGYTF. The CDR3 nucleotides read TGTGCCAGCAGTTTGACCGGGACGGCAAATGGCTACACCTTC.

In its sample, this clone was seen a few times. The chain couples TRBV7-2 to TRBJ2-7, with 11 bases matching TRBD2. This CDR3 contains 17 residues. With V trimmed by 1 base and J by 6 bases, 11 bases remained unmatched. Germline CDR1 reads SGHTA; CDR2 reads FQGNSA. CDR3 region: CASSLVGLAGGSSEQYF. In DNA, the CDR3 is TGTGCCAGCAGCTTAGTGGGGCTAGCGGGGGGATCTAGCGAGCAGTACTTC.

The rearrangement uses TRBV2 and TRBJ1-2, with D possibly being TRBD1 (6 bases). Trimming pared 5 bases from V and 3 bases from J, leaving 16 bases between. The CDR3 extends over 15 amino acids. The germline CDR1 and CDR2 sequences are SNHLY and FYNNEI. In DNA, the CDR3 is TGTGCCAGCAGTTTGACAGGTTTTCGTGACTATGGCTACACCTTC. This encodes CASSLTGFRDYGYTF.

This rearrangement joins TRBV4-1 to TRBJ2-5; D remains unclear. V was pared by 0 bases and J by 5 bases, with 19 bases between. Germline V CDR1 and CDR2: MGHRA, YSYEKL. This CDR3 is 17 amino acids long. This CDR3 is CASSQDWKGPTEETQYF. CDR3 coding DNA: TGCGCCAGCAGCCAAGATTGGAAAGGGCCTACTGAGGAGACCCAGTACTTC.

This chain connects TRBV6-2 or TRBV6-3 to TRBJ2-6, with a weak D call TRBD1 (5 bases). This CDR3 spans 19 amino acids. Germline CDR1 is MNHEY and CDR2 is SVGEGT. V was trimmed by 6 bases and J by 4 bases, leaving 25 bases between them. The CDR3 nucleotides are TGTGCCAGCAGCCGCATCCGACAGACGAAAATAAACGGGGCCAACGTCCTGACTTTC. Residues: CASSRIRQTKINGANVLTF.

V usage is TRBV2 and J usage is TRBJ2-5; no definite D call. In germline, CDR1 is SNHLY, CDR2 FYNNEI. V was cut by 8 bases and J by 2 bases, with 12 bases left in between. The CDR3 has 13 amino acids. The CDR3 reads CASAGLIQETQYF. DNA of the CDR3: TGTGCCAGCGCTGGGCTCATACAAGAGACCCAGTACTTC.

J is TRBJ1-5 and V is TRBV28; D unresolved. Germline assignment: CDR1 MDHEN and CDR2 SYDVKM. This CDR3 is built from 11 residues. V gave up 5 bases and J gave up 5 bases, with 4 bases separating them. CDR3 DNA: TGTGCCAGCAGTCCCGATCAGCCCCAGCATTTT. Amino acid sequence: CASSPDQPQHF.

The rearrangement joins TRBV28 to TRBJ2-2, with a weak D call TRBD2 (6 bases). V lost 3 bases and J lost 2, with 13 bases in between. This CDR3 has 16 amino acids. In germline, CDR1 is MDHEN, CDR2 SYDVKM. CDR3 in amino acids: CASSFGRGSNTGELFF. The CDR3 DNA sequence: TGTGCCAGCAGTTTTGGGCGGGGTTCAAACACCGGGGAGCTGTTTTTT.

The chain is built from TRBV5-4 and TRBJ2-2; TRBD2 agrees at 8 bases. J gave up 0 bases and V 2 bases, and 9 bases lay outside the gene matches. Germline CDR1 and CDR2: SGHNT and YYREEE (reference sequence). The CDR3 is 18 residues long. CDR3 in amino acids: CASSFRSGGRPNTGELFF. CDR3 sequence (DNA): TGTGCCAGCAGCTTCCGGAGCGGGGGTCGCCCGAACACCGGGGAGCTGTTTTTT.

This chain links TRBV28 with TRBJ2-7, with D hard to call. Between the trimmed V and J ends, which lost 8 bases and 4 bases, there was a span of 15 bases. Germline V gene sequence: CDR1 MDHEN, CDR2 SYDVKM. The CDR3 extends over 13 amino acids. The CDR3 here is CASLDDAIYEQYF. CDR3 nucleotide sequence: TGTGCCAGCTTAGACGACGCGATTTACGAGCAGTACTTC.

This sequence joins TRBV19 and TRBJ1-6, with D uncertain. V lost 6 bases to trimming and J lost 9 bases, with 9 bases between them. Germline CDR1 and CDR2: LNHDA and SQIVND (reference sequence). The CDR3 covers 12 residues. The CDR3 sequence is CASRGRSSPLHF. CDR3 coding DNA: TGTGCCAGTAGGGGGAGAAGTTCACCCCTCCACTTT.

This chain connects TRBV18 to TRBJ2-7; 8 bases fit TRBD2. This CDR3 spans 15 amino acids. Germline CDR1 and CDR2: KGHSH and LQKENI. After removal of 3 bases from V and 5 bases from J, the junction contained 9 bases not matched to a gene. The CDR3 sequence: CASSPPGLGGDEQYF. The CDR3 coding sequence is TGTGCCAGCTCACCCCCGGGACTAGGGGGTGACGAGCAGTACTTC.

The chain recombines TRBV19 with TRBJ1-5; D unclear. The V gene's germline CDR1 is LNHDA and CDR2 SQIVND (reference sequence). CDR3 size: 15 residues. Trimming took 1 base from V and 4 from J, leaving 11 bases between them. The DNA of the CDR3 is TGTGCCAGTAGTATAGTTGGAAAAGGAAATCAGCCCCAGCATTTT. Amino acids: CASSIVGKGNQPQHF.

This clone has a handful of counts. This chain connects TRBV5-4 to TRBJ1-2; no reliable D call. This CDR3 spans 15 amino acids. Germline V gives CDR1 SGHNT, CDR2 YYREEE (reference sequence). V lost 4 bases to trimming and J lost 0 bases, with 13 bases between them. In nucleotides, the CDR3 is TGTGCCAGCAGCCTAGGACGTACAGCTAACTATGGCTACACCTTC. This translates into CASSLGRTANYGYTF.

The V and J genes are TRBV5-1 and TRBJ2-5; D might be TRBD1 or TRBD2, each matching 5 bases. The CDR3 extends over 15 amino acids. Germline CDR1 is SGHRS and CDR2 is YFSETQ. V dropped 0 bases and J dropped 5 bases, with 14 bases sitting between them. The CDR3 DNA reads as TGCGCCAGCAGCTTGGGAGCAGGGTCGGGGGAGACCCAGTACTTC. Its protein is CASSLGAGSGETQYF.

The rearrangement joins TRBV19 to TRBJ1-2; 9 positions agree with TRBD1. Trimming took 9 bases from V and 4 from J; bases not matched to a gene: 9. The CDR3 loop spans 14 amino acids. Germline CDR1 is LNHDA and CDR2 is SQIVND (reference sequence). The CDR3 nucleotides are TGTGCCAGCGGGACGACAGGGGGGAGCTATGGCTACACCTTC. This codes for CASGTTGGSYGYTF.

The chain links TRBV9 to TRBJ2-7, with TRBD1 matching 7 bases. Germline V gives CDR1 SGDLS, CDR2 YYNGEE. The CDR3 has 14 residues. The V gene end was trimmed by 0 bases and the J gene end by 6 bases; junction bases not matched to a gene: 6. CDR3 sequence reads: CASSVGQGTGEQYF. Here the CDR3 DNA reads TGTGCCAGCAGCGTAGGACAGGGAACAGGCGAGCAGTACTTC.

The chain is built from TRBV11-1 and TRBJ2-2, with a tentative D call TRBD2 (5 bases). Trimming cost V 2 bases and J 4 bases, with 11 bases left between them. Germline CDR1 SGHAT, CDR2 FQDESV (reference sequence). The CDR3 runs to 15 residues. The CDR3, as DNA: TGTGCCAGCAGCTTATTTAGTCGGGGCACCGGGGAGCTGTTTTTT. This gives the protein CASSLFSRGTGELFF. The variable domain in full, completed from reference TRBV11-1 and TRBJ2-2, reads EAEVAQSPRYKITEKSQAVAFWCDPISGHATLYWYRQILGQGPELLVQFQDESVVDDSQLPKDRFSAERLKGVDSTLKIQPAELGDSAMYLCASSLFSRGTGELFFGEGSRLTVL.

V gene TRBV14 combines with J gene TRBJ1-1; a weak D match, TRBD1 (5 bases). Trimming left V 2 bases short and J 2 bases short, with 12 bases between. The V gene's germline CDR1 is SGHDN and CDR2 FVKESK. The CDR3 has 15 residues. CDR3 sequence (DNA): TGTGCCAGCAGCCAAATCGGGGCCGGAAACACTGAAGCTTTCTTT. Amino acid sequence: CASSQIGAGNTEAFF.